The clone carrying this T cell receptor (beta chain) appeared many times. The antigen is undetermined. This clone may be a read error of a much larger clone one base away. The sample has other DNA sequences that encode this CDR3 too. The data are from a study of metastatic and nonmetastatic thyroid tumors. For the study at large: The study looked at repertoires side by side in blood and in tumor or nodule tissue from malignant and benign thyroid patients.

The CDR3 is made up of 14 amino acids. Germline CDR1 reads MNHNS; CDR2 reads SASEGT. Source study methods: To classify distant metastasis in papillary thyroid cancer, a model was built from CDR3 differences across clinicopathological groups. Using MiXCR, TCRdb reanalyzed the PCR reads. The authors' filters were not applied to this entry. Counted here are more than 15,000 clones, roughly 25% occurring once; the ten biggest clones make up roughly 11%. Findings and caveats of the study: Significantly greater TCR beta diversity was reportedly found in malignant thyroid tumors than in benign nodules (in blood and tumor).

Prior to thyroid surgery, none of the patients had received any treatment. This clonotype was sampled from a male donor with papillary thyroid cancer or a benign thyroid nodule (not recorded which). Some clones in this sample may be carry-over from other donors' samples. What was sequenced was blood. The chain recombines TRBV6-1 with TRBJ1-4; no clear D. Here the CDR3 reads CASSDPAVDEKLFF. In DNA form, the CDR3 reads TGCGCCAGCAGTGATCCGGCCGTGGATGAAAAACTGTTTTTT.